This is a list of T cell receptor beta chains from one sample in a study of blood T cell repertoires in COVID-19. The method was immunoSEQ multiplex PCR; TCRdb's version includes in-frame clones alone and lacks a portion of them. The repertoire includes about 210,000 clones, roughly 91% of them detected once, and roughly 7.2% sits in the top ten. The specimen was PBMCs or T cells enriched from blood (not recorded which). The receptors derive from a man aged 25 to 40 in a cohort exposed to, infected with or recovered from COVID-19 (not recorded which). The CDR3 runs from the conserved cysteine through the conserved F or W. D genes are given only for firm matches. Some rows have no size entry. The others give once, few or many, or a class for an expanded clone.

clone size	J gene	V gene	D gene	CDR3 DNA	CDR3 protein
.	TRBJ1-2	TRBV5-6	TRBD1	TGTGCCAGCAGCTTGGGTTTGGTCCCGGGACAGGGAGTTGGCTACACCTTC	CASSLGLVPGQGVGYTF
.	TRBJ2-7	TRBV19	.	TGTGCCAGTAGTATAGCGGGGGAGATCTACGAGCAGTACTTC	CASSIAGEIYEQYF
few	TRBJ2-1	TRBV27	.	TGTGCCAGCAGTTTAAATGCAGGGGATGAGCAGTTCTTC	CASSLNAGDEQFF
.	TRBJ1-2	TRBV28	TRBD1	TGTGCCAGCAGGAGCTCGGGACAGAGAGTCTATGGCTACACCTTC	CASRSSGQRVYGYTF
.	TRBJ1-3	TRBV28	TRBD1	TGTGCCAGCATTTCCGGGACAGGGGGCGAAAACACCATATATTTT	CASISGTGGENTIYF
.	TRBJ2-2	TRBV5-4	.	TGTGCCAGCAGCCGGGACTTCCAAAGGATTGGCACCGGGGAGCTGTTTTTT	CASSRDFQRIGTGELFF
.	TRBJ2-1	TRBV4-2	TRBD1	TGTGCCAGCAGCCCAGACAGGGGTCGTTCCTACAATGAGCAGTTCTTC	CASSPDRGRSYNEQFF
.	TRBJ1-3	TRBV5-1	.	TGCGCCAGCAGCTTGGCTATTGGCTCTGGAAACACCATATATTTT	CASSLAIGSGNTIYF
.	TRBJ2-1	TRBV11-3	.	TGTGCCAGCAGCTTAGCGTTCGGGGTCGGATCGGCCCCCAATGAGCAGTTCTTC	CASSLAFGVGSAPNEQFF
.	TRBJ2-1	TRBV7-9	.	TGTGCCAGCAGCCCCTCGATCGGGCGGGATGAGCAGTTCTTC	CASSPSIGRDEQFF
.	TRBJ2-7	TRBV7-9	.	TGTGCCAGCAGCTCTCGGGGATCCTACGAGCAGTACTTC	CASSSRGSYEQYF
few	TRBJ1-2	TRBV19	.	TGTGCCAGTAGTCCCCCCCGGACACGGGGGAGCTATGGCTACACCTTC	CASSPPRTRGSYGYTF
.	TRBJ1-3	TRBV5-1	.	TGCGCCAGCAGCTTGGGGCGGCGCTCTGGAAACACCATATATTTT	CASSLGRRSGNTIYF
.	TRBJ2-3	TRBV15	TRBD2	TGTGCCACCCATTTAGGACGGGAGGGCACAGATACGCAGTATTTT	CATHLGREGTDTQYF
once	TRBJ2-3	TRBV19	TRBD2	TGTGCCAGTAGCAAGACTAGCCGTAGCGGGGAGGGTGCAGATACGCAGTATTTT	CASSKTSRSGEGADTQYF
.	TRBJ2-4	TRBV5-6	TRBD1	TGTGCCAGCAGCCCAGGGGGCGCGGGAAACATTCAGTACTTC	CASSPGGAGNIQYF
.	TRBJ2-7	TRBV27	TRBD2	TGTGCCAGCAGTTTGAGGCTAGCGGGAGCGGGAGAGCAGTACTTC	CASSLRLAGAGEQYF
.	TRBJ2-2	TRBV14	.	TGTGCCAGCAGCCCGTACGGACAGATGAACACCGGGGAGCTGTTTTTT	CASSPYGQMNTGELFF
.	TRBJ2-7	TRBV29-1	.	TGCAGCGTTAGGTGGGAGTGGTCCTACGAGCAGTACTTC	CSVRWEWSYEQYF
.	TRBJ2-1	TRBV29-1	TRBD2	TGCAGCGTTGATCTAGCGGGAGGGCCAACGAATGAGCAGTTCTTC	CSVDLAGGPTNEQFF
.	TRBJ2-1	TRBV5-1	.	TGCGCCAGCAGCCTAAGACAGAGCTCCTACAATGAGCAGTTCTTC	CASSLRQSSYNEQFF
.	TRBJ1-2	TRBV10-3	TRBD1	TGTGCCATCAGTTACCCCGGGACAGGGGTTTTTGGCTACACCTTC	CAISYPGTGVFGYTF
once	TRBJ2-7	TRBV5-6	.	TGTGCCAGCAGCTCGGACCAAGCGGCGGAGGGGACCTCCTACGAGCAGTACTTC	CASSSDQAAEGTSYEQYF
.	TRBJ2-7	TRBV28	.	TGTGCCAGCAACCGGACAGCTCTCCCCTACGAGCAGTACTTC	CASNRTALPYEQYF
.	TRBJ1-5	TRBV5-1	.	TGCGCCAGCAGCCAGGACGGGAATAGCAATCAGCCCCAGCATTTT	CASSQDGNSNQPQHF
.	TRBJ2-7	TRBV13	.	TGTGCCAGCAGCTCACGACTCCGGGATCGTTACGAGCAGTACTTC	CASSSRLRDRYEQYF
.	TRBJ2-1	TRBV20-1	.	TGCAGTGCTAGTGCGAGCGGAGGCAATGAGCAGTTCTTC	CSASASGGNEQFF
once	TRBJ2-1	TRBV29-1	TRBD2	TGCAGCGTGACTAGCGGGAGCTCCTACAATGAGCAGTTCTTC	CSVTSGSSYNEQFF
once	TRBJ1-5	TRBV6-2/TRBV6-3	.	TGTGCCAGCAGTAAGCTGTTGGATCAGCCCCAGCATTTT	CASSKLLDQPQHF
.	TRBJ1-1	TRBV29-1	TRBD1	TGCAGCGTTTTCCGGGACAGGGTTACTGAAGCTTTCTTT	CSVFRDRVTEAFF
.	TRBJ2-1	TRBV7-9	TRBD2	TGTGCCAGCAGTTTATCGGCTAGCGGAACCAATGAGCAGTTCTTC	CASSLSASGTNEQFF
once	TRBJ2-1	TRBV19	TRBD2	TGTGCCAGTAGTTGGGGGACTAGCGGGGGCTACAATGAGCAGTTCTTC	CASSWGTSGGYNEQFF
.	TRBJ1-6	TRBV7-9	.	TGTGCCAGCAGCTTTCAGGGGAGCTCCTATAATTCACCCCTCCACTTT	CASSFQGSSYNSPLHF
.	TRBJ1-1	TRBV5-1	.	TGCGCCAGCAGCCTGCGACAGAACACTGAAGCTTTCTTT	CASSLRQNTEAFF
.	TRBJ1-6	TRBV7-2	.	TGTGCCAGCAGCTTAGCGGGGCAGATCCTAAATTCACCCCTCCACTTT	CASSLAGQILNSPLHF
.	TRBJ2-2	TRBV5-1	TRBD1	TGCGCCAGCAGCATAGGACAGGGCGGCACCGGGGAGCTGTTTTTT	CASSIGQGGTGELFF
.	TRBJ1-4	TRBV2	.	TGTGCCAGCAGTCTTTTGGCGGCCGAACTGTTTTTT	CASSLLAAELFF
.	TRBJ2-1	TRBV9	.	TGTGCCAGCAGCAGCGCCTCGAATGGTAGGTCCTACAATGAGCAGTTCTTC	CASSSASNGRSYNEQFF
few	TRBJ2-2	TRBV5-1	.	TGCGCCAGCAGCTCTAGAACAAGACTAGACACCGGGGAGCTGTTTTTT	CASSSRTRLDTGELFF
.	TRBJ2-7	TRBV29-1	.	TGCAGCGGCTCAACAGGGTCGTACGAGCAGTACTTC	CSGSTGSYEQYF
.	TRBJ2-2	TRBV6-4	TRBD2	TGTGCCAGCAGTGAGAGGGAGGGCGACACCGGGGAGCTGTTTTTT	CASSEREGDTGELFF